This entry features one TCR beta chain sequence. Its antigen is as yet unknown. The sample comes from a study of identical twins. Germline values: CDR1 LGHDT, CDR2 YNNKEL (reference sequence). V was trimmed by 5 bases and J by 1 base, leaving 14 bases between them. This CDR3 contains 15 residues. Study findings and constraints: These conclusions were based on statistical analysis (cross-sectional, not following the same donors). Fewer insertions were carried by abundant cord blood beta clonotypes, but none was seen in memory repertoires. Zero-insertion analyses were open to partial confounding by invariant MAIT and iNKT cells.

TCRdb used MiXCR to reprocess the 5' RACE reads, holding one entry per CDR3 protein. The table has some 630,000 distinct CDR3 sequences, less than 9% seen once; the top ten hold 1.5% to 2%. This sample also appeared in a second study, on yellow fever vaccine responses in identical twins. That paper adds: As reported, the vaccine T cell response of twins seemed partly convergent and partly personalized.

The chain recombines TRBV3-1 with TRBJ1-1, with a weak D call TRBD1 (5 bases). Source material: PBMCs. This clonotype originated in a woman under 30 in good health. DNA for the CDR3: TGTGCCAGCAGCACTACGGGACTCTCGAACACTGAAGCTTTCTTT. This sequence encodes CASSTTGLSNTEAFF.